This TCR beta chain originates from a study of read filtering for tumor transcriptome and immune sequencing (dated by TCRdb to the early 2020s). With respect to the entire study: The cohort was composed of more than 16 male and about 14 female patients, with a mean age of about 68 years and an age range of about 45 to 90. After DNase treatment, whole-transcriptome libraries were prepared with the TruSeq RNA Access Library Prep Kit. As a main aim, a read-filtering strategy for immune repertoire data was addressed, with the specific question being whether clonotypes supported by a single read should be removed. TCR-region mapped reads per sample ranged from about 3.5 to 10.27 million with IR-seq versus only roughly 75 to 1273 with RNA-seq. By revised international staging, fewer than ten patients were R-ISS I, 16 were R-ISS II and 7 were R-ISS III. TCR repertoires obtained by targeted immune repertoire sequencing and by bulk whole-transcriptome sequencing performed on the same bone marrow samples were compared.

TCR libraries were constructed from roughly 360 ng RNA using the Immunoverse kit, and molecular barcoded adaptors covering alpha/delta and beta/gamma chains were employed. TCR library preparation used the same RNA that went into transcriptome sequencing. Sequencing of TCR libraries was carried out on an Illumina HiSeq 4000 with 2 x 150 cycles. On the authors' methods: MiXCR aligned TCR reads to human V, D, J and C references and assembled the aligned reads into CDR3 clonotypes, with quality filtering and error correction included. The tcR package in R was used for analysis of clonotype counts and gene usage diversity. For inspection of raw mapping reads, RNA-seq reads were mapped by STAR aligner version 2.5.3a onto GRCh37 of the human genome. To test how sequencing depth affects detected clonotypes, IR-seq fastq files were randomly downsampled with Seqtk 1.3. In TCRdb, the public reads were trimmed at Q25 with fastp and aligned with MiXCR, with productive beta chains retained. Rows are combined by CDR3 protein, so each entry shows the most common genes and DNA. TCRdb, not the original authors, processed these V and J calls. The sample table holds around 50,000 distinct CDR3 sequences, of which 20% to 25% were seen once. The ten most abundant clones make up about a sixth of the sample.

Trimming removed 3 bases from V and 9 bases from J; the gene matches leave 14 bases unexplained. The germline V gene encodes CDR1 SGDLS and CDR2 YYNGEE. Counted from cysteine to phenylalanine, this CDR3 has 16 amino acids. The sequence is cut down to CDR3 DNA, 48 bases in frame from base 1. In regard to this clonotype: Its specific antigen is unknown. No quality values exist for individual bases; no much larger clone is one base distant.

Each patient had bone marrow sampled at the time of active disease. Isolation of bone marrow mononuclear cells was performed by Ficoll-Hypaque density gradient centrifugation. CD138-negative cells were obtained by negative selection after labeling with CD138 magnetic microbeads on a MACS separator, removing myeloma plasma cells. Flow cytometry on an Attune NxT with CD138 antibodies was used to check the purity of the isolated cells. TRIzol reagent was used to extract total RNA, which was then quantified with a NanoDrop spectrophotometer. For each patient, the CD138-negative bone marrow sample underwent paired RNA-seq and IR-seq. On the study overall, not on this receptor specifically: In IR-seq, single-read clonotypes were about 81.9% of clonotypes but around 3.2% of total reads; in RNA-seq they were 74.6% of clonotypes and 35% to 55% of reads. Compared with RNA-seq, IR-seq captured clonotypes at much greater depth and more reliably, and a smaller IR-seq throughput was enough to identify most of the shared clonotypes. The sorted CD138-negative fraction was not purified T cells but a mixed bone marrow immune population. Removing single-read clonotypes increased the correlation between IR-seq and RNA-seq shared clonotype proportions.

What was sequenced was a population of CD138-negative cells sorted from bone marrow. The sample's cell subset or site label, in plain terms: bone marrow mononuclear cells depleted of CD138+ plasma/myeloma cells by negative magnetic selection. This chain is built from TRBV9 and TRBJ2-5, with 10 junctional bases fitting TRBD1. The clonotype comes from a donor at least 40 years old with multiple myeloma. The nucleotides are TGTGCCAGCAGCGCGACCACAGGGACAGGGGCCTTCCCCCAGTACTTC. Its protein is CASSATTGTGAFPQYF.